These T cell receptor beta chains were read from a single sample in a study of T-cell memory formation after mild COVID-19. TCRdb fed the 5' RACE reads into MiXCR, producing one record per CDR3 protein. Found here are roughly 500,000 distinct CDR3 sequences, 20% of them singletons; the top ten hold around 13%. The specimen sequenced was PBMCs or a T cell subset sorted from them (not recorded which). These receptors were obtained from an adult woman who had mild COVID-19 (a few samples of this study predate the infection). Cell type and time point are not known. Both conserved end residues are part of each CDR3. The D gene is left open where the match is weak. Expanded clones get a size class; other rows say once, few or many, or leave the size out.

j_gene	abundance	d_gene	v_gene	CDR3aa	CDR3nt
TRBJ2-2	few	.	TRBV29-1	CSVEEWQGNTGELFF	TGCAGCGTTGAAGAGTGGCAGGGGAACACCGGGGAGCTGTTTTTT
TRBJ1-1	many	.	TRBV5-1	CASSLTGRNTEAFF	TGTGCCAGCAGCTTAACAGGGCGGAACACTGAAGCTTTCTTT
TRBJ1-1	few	.	TRBV7-6	CASSAVNTEAFF	TGTGCCAGCAGCGCTGTGAACACTGAAGCTTTCTTT
TRBJ2-4	.	TRBD2	TRBV20-1	CSARGGGARNIQYF	TGCAGTGCTAGAGGCGGGGGGGCAAGAAACATTCAGTACTTC
TRBJ1-1	few	.	TRBV12-3/TRBV12-4	CASSPSVQTNTEAFF	TGTGCCAGCAGCCCTTCGGTACAGACGAACACTGAAGCTTTCTTT
TRBJ2-3	few	.	TRBV12-3/TRBV12-4	CASTPGVGSADTQYF	TGTGCCAGCACCCCGGGGGTTGGCTCCGCAGATACGCAGTATTTT
TRBJ1-2	.	.	TRBV27	CASSLRVDRSKLWPYGYTF	TGTGCCAGCAGTTTACGGGTTGACCGATCAAAGCTTTGGCCATATGGCTACACCTTC
TRBJ2-7	.	TRBD1	TRBV27	CASRKPGQVLYEQYF	TGTGCCAGCAGAAAGCCGGGACAGGTCCTATACGAGCAGTACTTC
TRBJ1-3	.	.	TRBV12-3/TRBV12-4	CASSYRGGSGNTIYF	TGTGCCAGCAGCTACCGGGGAGGTAGCGGAAACACCATATATTTT
TRBJ2-7	few	TRBD1	TRBV7-8	CASSFDRGQYEQYF	TGTGCCAGCAGCTTCGACAGGGGGCAGTACGAGCAGTACTTC
TRBJ1-3	many	.	TRBV7-2	CASSLDWGASGNTIYF	TGTGCCAGCAGCTTAGATTGGGGAGCCTCTGGAAACACCATATATTTT
TRBJ1-3	.	.	TRBV18	CASSLATANSGNTIYF	TGTGCCAGCTCACTAGCAACAGCAAACTCTGGAAACACCATATATTTT
TRBJ2-7	.	.	TRBV7-2	CASSLEVRPGLYEQYF	TGTGCCAGCAGCTTAGAGGTCCGCCCGGGACTCTACGAGCAGTACTTC
TRBJ1-2	few	TRBD1	TRBV6-6	CASSPPTGTGYTF	TGTGCCAGCAGCCCTCCGACAGGGACAGGCTACACCTTC
TRBJ2-3	.	.	TRBV20-1	CSAQHREVFTDTQYF	TGCAGTGCCCAACATCGGGAAGTTTTTACAGATACGCAGTATTTT
TRBJ1-1	.	TRBD1	TRBV12-3/TRBV12-4	CASSLTGGAEEAFF	TGTGCCAGCAGTTTAACAGGGGGCGCCGAGGAAGCTTTCTTT
TRBJ1-2	.	.	TRBV2	CASREQGRPGYTF	TGTGCCAGCAGAGAACAGGGACGGCCGGGCTACACCTTC
TRBJ2-7	few	.	TRBV6-6	CASSRMGLEQYF	TGTGCCAGCAGTCGCATGGGACTCGAGCAGTACTTC
TRBJ1-2	few	TRBD1	TRBV7-9	CASSPRVGDRDGYTF	TGTGCCAGCAGCCCCCGCGTCGGGGACAGGGATGGCTACACCTTC
TRBJ1-1	.	.	TRBV7-9	CASSLGVRDTEAFF	TGTGCCAGCAGCTTAGGGGTTAGGGACACTGAAGCTTTCTTT
TRBJ2-7	few	.	TRBV5-1	CASSLAGLQSTSYEQYF	TGCGCCAGCAGCTTGGCGGGACTCCAAAGCACCTCCTACGAGCAGTACTTC
TRBJ2-1	few	TRBD2	TRBV7-3	CASSLLAGPNNEQFF	TGTGCCAGCAGCCTACTAGCGGGGCCCAACAATGAGCAGTTCTTC
TRBJ2-7	few	.	TRBV6-5	CASSYAGLGEQYF	TGTGCCAGCAGTTACGCAGGGTTAGGCGAGCAGTACTTC
TRBJ2-5	.	.	TRBV11-3	CASSSGIGQSGETQYF	TGTGCCAGCAGCTCCGGTATTGGTCAGAGTGGGGAGACCCAGTACTTC
TRBJ1-1	many	.	TRBV6-5	CASSYGSGIVNTEAFF	TGTGCCAGCAGTTACGGGAGTGGGATCGTGAACACTGAAGCTTTCTTT
TRBJ2-1	.	TRBD2	TRBV20-1	CSARDSSGVYNEQFF	TGCAGTGCTAGAGATTCTAGCGGAGTTTACAATGAGCAGTTCTTC
TRBJ1-1	.	.	TRBV3-1	CASSQAGQVKRFTEAFF	TGTGCCAGCAGCCAAGCGGGCCAGGTTAAGAGGTTCACTGAAGCTTTCTTT
TRBJ2-2	once	.	TRBV4-1	CASSQDPIATGELFF	TGCGCCAGCAGCCAAGATCCTATCGCCACCGGGGAGCTGTTTTTT
TRBJ2-7	.	TRBD1	TRBV10-3	CAIQGSSYEQYF	TGTGCCATACAGGGGAGCTCCTACGAGCAGTACTTC
TRBJ2-2	.	TRBD1	TRBV4-3	CASRDRLNTGELFF	TGCGCCAGCAGGGACAGGCTGAACACCGGGGAGCTGTTTTTT
TRBJ1-5	.	.	TRBV6-6	CASDNRGINQPQHF	TGTGCCAGCGATAACCGGGGCATCAATCAGCCCCAGCATTTT
TRBJ2-5	.	TRBD2	TRBV3-1	CASSPPRGGRETQYF	TGTGCCAGCAGCCCCCCACGGGGGGGGCGAGAGACCCAGTACTTC
TRBJ2-7	.	TRBD1	TRBV13	CASSPSDRRPYEQYF	TGTGCCAGCAGCCCTTCGGACAGGAGGCCCTACGAGCAGTACTTC
TRBJ1-5	.	.	TRBV7-3	CASSLRSVLWSQHF	TGTGCCAGCAGCTTGAGGTCAGTTCTTTGGTCCCAGCATTTT
TRBJ2-1	few	.	TRBV4-3	CASSQVGAVTYNEQFF	TGCGCCAGCAGCCAAGTCGGTGCAGTAACCTACAATGAGCAGTTCTTC
TRBJ2-4	few	.	TRBV7-2	CASSLNGGNIQYF	TGTGCCAGCAGCTTAAACGGGGGCAACATTCAGTACTTC
TRBJ1-2	.	.	TRBV3-1	CASSPTQAPAYGYTF	TGTGCCAGCAGCCCCACACAGGCCCCGGCTTATGGCTACACCTTC
TRBJ1-2	.	TRBD1	TRBV7-9	CASSWDSSYGYTF	TGTGCCAGCAGCTGGGACAGTTCCTATGGCTACACCTTC
TRBJ1-3	.	.	TRBV7-9	CASTTPKGGNTIYF	TGTGCCAGTACAACACCAAAGGGAGGAAACACCATATATTTT
TRBJ2-3	few	.	TRBV11-2	CASSRNADTQYF	TGTGCCAGCAGCCGCAATGCAGATACGCAGTATTTT
TRBJ2-1	few	TRBD2	TRBV20-1	CSAGGGRPQKGNEQFF	TGCAGTGCTGGGGGGGGACGCCCCCAAAAAGGGAATGAGCAGTTCTTC
TRBJ2-5	few	TRBD2	TRBV29-1	CSMTSGDGLETQYF	TGCAGCATGACTAGCGGGGACGGCTTGGAGACCCAGTACTTC
TRBJ1-4	few	TRBD1	TRBV5-1	CASSYTGGLSEKLFF	TGCGCCAGCAGCTATACAGGGGGATTGAGTGAAAAACTGTTTTTT
TRBJ2-1	few	TRBD1	TRBV9	CASSLTGTGSTEQFF	TGTGCCAGCAGCTTAACCGGGACAGGGTCCACTGAGCAGTTCTTC
TRBJ2-7	.	.	TRBV7-9	CASSFPGGPLEQYF	TGTGCCAGCAGCTTCCCCGGAGGCCCGCTCGAGCAGTACTTC
TRBJ2-5	few	.	TRBV7-2	CASSPTGTLRGTQYF	TGTGCCAGCAGCCCAACCGGGACGCTGCGGGGGACCCAGTACTTC